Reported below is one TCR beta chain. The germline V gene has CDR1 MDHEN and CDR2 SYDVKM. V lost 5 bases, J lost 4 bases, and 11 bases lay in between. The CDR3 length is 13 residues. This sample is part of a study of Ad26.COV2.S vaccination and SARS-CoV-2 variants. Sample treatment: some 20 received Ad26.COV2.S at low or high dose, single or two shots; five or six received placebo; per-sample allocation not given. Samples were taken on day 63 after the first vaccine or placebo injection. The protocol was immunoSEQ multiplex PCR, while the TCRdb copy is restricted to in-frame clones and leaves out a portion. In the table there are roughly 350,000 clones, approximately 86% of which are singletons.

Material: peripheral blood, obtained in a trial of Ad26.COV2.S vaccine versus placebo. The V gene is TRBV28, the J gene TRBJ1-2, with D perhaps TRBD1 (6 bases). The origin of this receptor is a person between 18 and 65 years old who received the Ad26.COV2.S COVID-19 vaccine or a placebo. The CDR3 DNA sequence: TGTGCCAGCAGTCCATGGACAGCCTATGGCTACACCTTC. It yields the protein CASSPWTAYGYTF.